The entry below gives a single T cell receptor beta chain sequence along with its context. Its target is unknown. This specimen belongs to a study of T cell responses to AZD1222 COVID-19 vaccine. Findings of the study overall: The reported proportion of spike-specific TCRs targeting unmutated variant regions was nearly half. Females made up more of the donors, who were largely white British, and clonal diversity may have come out too low.

This table comes from immunoSEQ multiplex PCR, and its TCRdb copy is limited to in-frame clones, with some not included. In the table there are 100,000 or so clones, roughly 86% of which are singletons. V dropped 2 bases and J dropped 2 bases, with 10 bases sitting between them. The CDR3 covers 15 residues. Germline values: CDR1 KGHSH, CDR2 LQKENI. The TCR comes from an adult in good health. The V gene is TRBV18, the J gene TRBJ2-1; D uncertain. The sequences come from peripheral blood, collected on day 0 of AZD1222 vaccination. For the CDR3, the DNA is TGTGCCAGCTCACCAATTCTGGGGACCTACAATGAGCAGTTCTTC. It yields the protein CASSPILGTYNEQFF. The variable domain in full, completed from reference TRBV18 and TRBJ2-1, reads NAGVMQNPRHLVRRRGQEARLRCSPMKGHSHVYWYRQLPEEGLKFMVYLQKENIIDESGMPKERFSAEFPKEGPSILRIQQVVRGDSAAYFCASSPILGTYNEQFFGPGTRLTVL.